The 2 T cell receptor beta chains listed next were all sequenced from one sample in a study of neurological immune-mediated disorders. TCRdb redid the calling of the 5' RACE reads with MiXCR, one entry per CDR3 protein. This table has tens of thousands of distinct CDR3 sequences, roughly 13% appearing once. The sequenced sample consisted of PBMCs. Receptors were obtained from a woman aged 55-69 years with HTLV-1-associated myelopathy (HAM/TSP).

This clonotype has at least ten counts. CDR3 sequence: CASSLRPAGEETQYF. CDR3 coding DNA: TGCGCCAGCAGCTTGAGGCCAGCGGGAGAAGAGACCCAGTACTTC. This sequence joins TRBV5-1 and TRBJ2-5, with TRBD2 identical over 8 bases. This CDR3 comprises 15 residues. Trimming at V came to 1 base and at J to 3 bases, leaving 5 bases not matched to a gene. From germline, CDR1 is SGHRS and CDR2 YFSETQ.

This clonotype was picked up many times. The chain recombines TRBV29-1 with TRBJ2-1; 8 nucleotides agree with TRBD2. The CDR3 contains 14 residues. V trimming: 5 bases; J trimming: 2 bases; junction bases outside the gene matches: 5. CDR1 is SQVTM and CDR2 is ANQGSEA in the germline V gene. DNA for the CDR3: TGCAGCGTTCCACTAGCGGCGGCCTACAATGAGCAGTTCTTC. The encoded protein is CSVPLAAAYNEQFF.